This TCR beta chain was sequenced during a study of cytomegalovirus exposure and HLA in healthy donors (dated by TCRdb to 2016 to 2017). Concerning the study at large: In an earlier analysis of several hundred of the donors, 276 Gb of sequence data and 95 million to 130 million unique TCR beta sequences from 180 million or so T cells were reported. Roughly 310 gigabases of sequencing data and approximately 85 million unique TCR sequences were included in an early release covering 500 to 750 HLA-typed donors. Among the approximately 400 genotyped donors, approximately 77% belonged to the genetic ancestry cluster associated with self-reported Caucasian donors. The study aimed to test whether signatures of past pathogen exposure could be identified by cataloging public T cell receptors. The study profiled the T cell repertoires of hundreds of subjects by immunosequencing and related them to cytomegalovirus serostatus. Besides the first cohort of 550 to 750 subjects, a separate validation cohort made up of over 95 different subjects was used. The study combined high-throughput TCR immunosequencing, statistical association of individual TCRs with disease status, and machine learning to predict cytomegalovirus infection status. To study patterns of TCR occurrence, a later analysis re-analyzed previously published TCR beta repertoires from several hundred donors and added high-resolution HLA genotyping. In the later analysis, no new phenotypic data were used to find candidate immune exposures; instead, reliance was placed on TCR beta sequences and their occurrence across donors. To decide whether each TCR beta V gene segment behaved as functional or pseudogenic, an earlier analysis of 587 of the donors relied on high-throughput TCR beta sequencing. Donor age, sex, ethnicity and CMV serostatus were collected together with the repertoire data. A later genetic analysis took genome-wide SNP genotypes for about 65% of the roughly 670 donors and used that subset as a discovery cohort. All discovery cohort repertoires had been generated on a single sequencing platform. HLA typing included class I and class II loci at four-digit resolution. Typing coverage varied by locus: 629-630 donors for A, B, C, DRB1 and DQB1; more than 500 for DQA1; nearly 610 for DPA1; under 490 for DPB1. About five DR-DQ haplotypes were handled as single units for association and clustering, since linkage in the cohort was strong. Among roughly 400 genotyped donors of the cohort, an average of about 240,000 unique TCR beta nucleotide sequences was sequenced per donor, of which roughly 17% were non-productive.

CDR1 and CDR2, looked up from the germline V gene, are WSHSY and SAAADI. A distance of 11 bases separates the germline ends of V and J, which lose 2 bases and 7 bases respectively. The CDR3 contains 13 residues, cysteine and phenylalanine counted. CDR3 DNA is the only sequence kept; it has 39 bases, read in frame from the first base. In total, more than 500 healthy bone marrow donors made up the cohort. At the time of sampling, all cohort members were nominally healthy, though unrecorded immune exposures were likely present. The donor was CMV seronegative and was included in the group of 352 seronegative cohort members. Every donor gave a peripheral blood sample, and the peripheral blood mononuclear cells from that sample were used for TCR beta sequencing. The Qiagen DNeasy Blood Extraction Kit was used to extract genomic DNA from the blood cell samples. Receptor libraries were prepared by the immunoSEQ multiplex PCR assay. The multiplex PCR relied on a mix of 60 forward primers for TCR Vbeta segments and 13 reverse primers for TCR Jbeta segments. Amplification of the CDR3 region of rearranged TCR beta genes was performed with a multiplex PCR assay on genomic DNA. Amplified TCR beta libraries were sequenced as 87-base-pair reads on the Illumina HiSeq System. Per the source publication's procedure: A later analysis tallied roughly 78 million unique TCR beta chains across the approximately 670 repertoires, and around 9.9 million of those chains were shared by two or more donors. Raw reads were error-corrected and collapsed into unique sequences with a nearest-neighbor algorithm that merged closely related sequences to remove PCR and sequencing errors. To assign V, D and J gene segments, CDR3 sequences were aligned to IMGT reference sequences. For a sequence to be retained, a match of at least six nucleotides to both a V gene segment and a J gene segment was required. Rearrangements were classified as productive when the CDR3 lacked stop codons and remained in frame with V and J, and all other rearrangements were classified as non-productive. Following IMGT convention, CDR3 was defined as the stretch from the second conserved V-encoded cysteine up to the conserved J-encoded phenylalanine. The earlier analysis of approximately 500 of the donors excluded sequences that lacked an unambiguous match to a single V gene segment. An earlier analysis of approximately 590 of the donors called V segments functional above 56.7% productive rearrangements and segregating when the between-donor standard deviation exceeded 5%. A statistical classification framework was developed to diagnose cytomegalovirus status using the catalog of TCR beta chain sequences. A later analysis assigned V and J genes by comparing TCR nucleotide sequences with IMGT/GENE-DB human TR gene sequences. Using the TCRdist pipeline, a later analysis assigned CDR3 sequences along with most-parsimonious VDJ recombination scenarios. In a later analysis, every TCR beta chain was defined by the combination of its CDR3 amino acid sequence and its V-gene family, and reads without a unique V-gene family were dropped. To address suspected cross-contamination and a sequencing artifact, a later analysis removed approximately 600 highly shared, low-generation-probability nucleotide sequences. For each public chain, a later analysis derived a clonal expansion index from normalized ranks of inferred template counts within each repertoire. A later analysis computed generation probabilities with a VDJ recombination model fitted to out-of-frame rearrangements, and checked the results against IGoR. Hypergeometric tests were used in a later analysis to score TCR-TCR, TCR-HLA and TCR-CMV co-occurrence, with a repertoire-size bias correction applied to the TCR pairs. False discovery rates were estimated in a later analysis by permuting HLA or CMV assignments 20 times. A later analysis grouped co-occurring TCRs with DBSCAN, adding TCRdist sequence similarity when clustering within HLA-allele-positive subsets. Repertoires with fewer than 30,000 or more than 120,000 public chains were left out of co-occurrence clustering, as were roughly five repertoires with anomalous nucleotide sharing. The immuneACCESS repertoire file appears here via TCRdb, limited to in-frame rearrangements. These files lack a portion of the clones; in checked studies, under half of the deficit traces to unresolved V genes, and the cause of the others is not known. D and trimming come from the DNA, and the V and J calls and clone size come from that table. The sample has 200,000 to 250,000 clones on record, approximately 82% of them singletons. Of the sample, around 0.63% falls within the top ten clones.

On this clone: Its antigen is still unknown. No base quality information exists; no much larger clone differs at one position.

Results and caveats for the whole study, not just this receptor: Specific HLA alleles were associated with about 17,000 TCR beta sequences at a false discovery rate of 0.05 in a later analysis. According to the authors, the approach could potentially be generalized to other disease states and immunological phenotypes. According to a later analysis, most CMV-associated TCR beta chains appeared to be HLA-restricted, and the HLA associations seemed to be driven largely by CMV exposure. The cohort was sequenced for TCR beta chains only, and without alpha or paired-chain data the features that could be detected were limited. The study listed 164 TCR beta chains as associated with cytomegalovirus. A cluster of highly shared sequence variants was judged likely to be a technical artifact of the sequencing pipeline. Linkage disequilibrium might explain the correlated functional status among segregating V segments, but an unknown experimental factor could not be excluded. Strong co-occurrence of HLA alleles, especially DR and DQ, made assigning TCR associations to individual alleles difficult. In an earlier analysis of over 550 of the donors, most TCR beta V segments were observed in productive rearrangements about 87% or about 30% of the time, broadly matching IMGT annotations. The classifier was reported to diagnose cytomegalovirus status with high specificity and sensitivity in both the original and validation cohorts. The only immune exposure information available for the cohort was CMV serostatus. According to a later genetic analysis, donors in an Asian-associated ancestry cluster had fewer N-insertions in productive TCRs than the roughly 700-donor mean. A later analysis found that TCR association rates varied across HLA loci, with DRB1 alleles showing the most associated TCRs and HLA-C alleles the fewest. The 87-base-pair reads could not distinguish some IMGT-functional V segments, including TRBV6-2 and TRBV6-3, so those segments were excluded. Sequencing depth was assumed to be roughly uniform across donors in the presence/absence analyses, though that assumption may not hold. According to a later analysis, parvovirus B19, influenza, CMV and Epstein-Barr virus appeared linked to several top co-occurrence clusters. A further reported finding was that TCR beta sequences accurately predicted the HLA-A and HLA-B alleles for most subjects in the first cohort. Across donors, most TCR sequences were observed very rarely, whereas some public TCRs were present in many individuals. A later analysis found that HLA-associated TCR beta chains were more clonally expanded and had lower generation probabilities than equally common non-associated chains. V-gene and J-gene trimming of TCR beta chains was associated with a missense DCLRE1C variant in a later genetic analysis, and the association was replicated in an independent cohort. A few of the identified cytomegalovirus-associated TCR beta chains were confirmed in vitro to be specific for cytomegalovirus antigens. Because some donors lacked HLA typing at each locus, the association tests relied only on the typed subset. Because counts were too low, 15 to 20 rarely observed V segments, including chromosome 9 orphons, were excluded from the earlier analysis of roughly 580 of the donors.

The sequence is built from TRBV10-2 and TRBJ1-1; there is no confident call for the D gene. The receptor comes from a man aged 18 to 29 in good health and CMV-seronegative. Sequencing used PBMCs. The sequenced DNA: TGCGCCAGCAGTGAGACCGTGGGCGTTGAAGCTTTCTTT. Its protein is CASSETVGVEAFF.